Listed below are T cell receptor beta chains from one sample, sequenced in a study of T cell changes during pregnancy in multiple sclerosis. TCRdb keeps only in-frame clones here, not all; method: immunoSEQ multiplex PCR. The table shows 100,000 to 130,000 clones, with roughly 90% occurring only once. The starting material was peripheral blood, obtained in the third trimester of pregnancy. All receptors come from a female donor in good health, enrolled as a control in a pregnancy study. Both conserved end residues are trimmed from each CDR3.

v_gene: TRBV5-4
j_gene: TRBJ2-1
CDR3aa: ASSLIGADNEQF

v_gene: TRBV27
j_gene: TRBJ1-1
CDR3aa: ASSSHRGNTEAF

v_gene: TRBV14
j_gene: TRBJ2-7
CDR3aa: ASSQGWTDLTYEQY

v_gene: TRBV7-9
j_gene: TRBJ2-7
CDR3aa: ASSFISWGLGSYEQY

v_gene: TRBV6-1
j_gene: TRBJ1-5
CDR3aa: ASSQGHQPQH

v_gene: TRBV29-1
j_gene: TRBJ2-1
CDR3aa: SSEGTGEGNEQF

v_gene: TRBV4-3
j_gene: TRBJ1-1
CDR3aa: ASSQDRGTEAF

v_gene: TRBV5-1
j_gene: TRBJ2-5
CDR3aa: ASSLGQGKETQY

v_gene: TRBV6-1
j_gene: TRBJ1-5
CDR3aa: ASREGQRNQPQH

v_gene: TRBV27
j_gene: TRBJ2-1
CDR3aa: ASRGLIKNNEQF

v_gene: TRBV27
j_gene: TRBJ1-2
CDR3aa: ASSLSLNVEYGYT

v_gene: TRBV4-3
j_gene: TRBJ1-2
CDR3aa: ASSRAGTGGGGYT

v_gene: TRBV9
j_gene: TRBJ1-5
CDR3aa: ASSAGGSGNQPQH

v_gene: TRBV7-9
j_gene: TRBJ1-4
CDR3aa: ASSFAGYNEKLF

v_gene: TRBV5-4
j_gene: TRBJ2-2
CDR3aa: ASSWKRGGPPGELF

v_gene: TRBV27
j_gene: TRBJ1-4
CDR3aa: ASSLGRGGNEKLF

v_gene: TRBV5-6
j_gene: TRBJ1-2
CDR3aa: ASSLTDRESYGYT

v_gene: TRBV30
j_gene: TRBJ1-1
CDR3aa: AWSVLRDTEAF

v_gene: TRBV2
j_gene: TRBJ1-5
CDR3aa: ASSPGQGFDQPQH

v_gene: TRBV5-8
j_gene: TRBJ2-5
CDR3aa: ASSSPRGLRETQY

v_gene: TRBV6-6
j_gene: TRBJ2-1
CDR3aa: ASSPGGEQF

v_gene: TRBV30
j_gene: TRBJ1-2
CDR3aa: AWSITGNYGYT

v_gene: TRBV5-1
j_gene: TRBJ1-1
CDR3aa: ASSFSRTGWNTEAF

v_gene: TRBV14
j_gene: TRBJ1-2
CDR3aa: ASSLGGDYGYT

v_gene: TRBV10-3
j_gene: TRBJ1-1
CDR3aa: AISLSLRTTEAF

v_gene: TRBV19
j_gene: TRBJ2-5
CDR3aa: ASSTTGAGTQY

v_gene: TRBV7-2
j_gene: TRBJ1-4
CDR3aa: ASSLMTGVANEKLF

v_gene: TRBV5-6
j_gene: TRBJ2-7
CDR3aa: ASSLSFLEQY

v_gene: TRBV7-9
j_gene: TRBJ2-7
CDR3aa: ASSGRDRIYEQY

v_gene: TRBV7-2
j_gene: TRBJ1-3
CDR3aa: ASSLEGGENTIY

v_gene: TRBV5-1
j_gene: TRBJ1-1
CDR3aa: ASSSKPGGDTEAF

v_gene: TRBV19
j_gene: TRBJ1-2
CDR3aa: ASSIGARGLYGYT

v_gene: TRBV7-2
j_gene: TRBJ1-4
CDR3aa: ASSLVYRGANEKLF

v_gene: TRBV5-5
j_gene: TRBJ1-4
CDR3aa: ASSGSVDRAAGEKLF

v_gene: TRBV6-5
j_gene: TRBJ2-1
CDR3aa: ASSLGGTELIEQF

v_gene: TRBV7-2
j_gene: TRBJ2-3
CDR3aa: ASSPVGQTTDTQY

v_gene: TRBV11-2
j_gene: TRBJ2-7
CDR3aa: ASSSKQGAYEQY

v_gene: TRBV27
j_gene: TRBJ2-7
CDR3aa: ASSWDRSYEQY

v_gene: TRBV19
j_gene: TRBJ1-2
CDR3aa: ASSISQGNPYGYT

v_gene: TRBV13
j_gene: TRBJ1-1
CDR3aa: ASSFTVNTEAF

v_gene: TRBV30
j_gene: TRBJ1-1
CDR3aa: AWSGDRGATEAF

v_gene: TRBV10-3
j_gene: TRBJ1-1
CDR3aa: AIRPGQGSMNTEAF

v_gene: TRBV5-6
j_gene: TRBJ2-5
CDR3aa: ASSLLRETQY

v_gene: TRBV10-3
j_gene: TRBJ2-2
CDR3aa: AIRPSSGELF

v_gene: TRBV7-2
j_gene: TRBJ1-5
CDR3aa: ASSLGINQPQH

v_gene: TRBV29-1
j_gene: TRBJ2-1
CDR3aa: SVEGTERYNEQF

v_gene: TRBV7-3
j_gene: TRBJ2-6
CDR3aa: ASSLGDREQTGANVLT

v_gene: TRBV6-5
j_gene: TRBJ1-1
CDR3aa: ASSYSEGARTEAF

v_gene: TRBV30
j_gene: TRBJ1-4
CDR3aa: AWTRPGKRDEKLF

v_gene: TRBV7-8
j_gene: TRBJ2-1
CDR3aa: ASSPPGQGYNEQF

v_gene: TRBV7-3
j_gene: TRBJ2-3
CDR3aa: ASTPLPSTDTQY

v_gene: TRBV12-5
j_gene: TRBJ2-1
CDR3aa: ASAPARGGAYNEQF

v_gene: TRBV30
j_gene: TRBJ2-7
CDR3aa: AWSVGTGTGGYEQY